This T cell receptor (beta chain) emerged from a study of regulatory T cells in long-lasting Graves disease. This CDR3 has 12 amino acids. V was cut by 6 bases and J by 12 bases, with 15 bases left in between. CDR1 ENHRY and CDR2 SYGVKD come from the germline V gene. Building the TCR beta libraries relied on iRepertoire HTBI primers, and CDR3 regions underwent Arm-PCR. TCRdb reanalysed the multiplex PCR reads using MiXCR and keeps one entry per CDR3 protein. The sample has 400,000 to 500,000 distinct CDR3 sequences; around 20% are singletons. Time point reported: persistent/refractory GD, antithyroid drugs over 5 years with positive TRAb. After RNA was extracted from PBMCs, the TCR library was made from it.

The TCR originated in a female donor with Graves disease. The source material was peripheral blood mononuclear cells (PBMCs), sampled when the disease was refractory, from a patient treated with antithyroid drugs. The chain links TRBV10-3 to TRBJ2-1, with unresolved D. The CDR3 DNA reads TGTGCCATCAGCCCCCTGGGTCAGTCGCAGTTCTTC. Encoded protein: CAISPLGQSQFF.